This T cell receptor beta chain comes out of a study of T cells in Graves' hyperthyroidism and ophthalmopathy. The study based diagnoses on clinical symptoms, serum thyroxine and TRAb, thyroid ultrasound and orbital computed tomography. CDR1 and CDR2 from the germline V gene are SGHRS and YFSETQ. Trimming left V 0 bases short and J 0 bases short, with 12 bases between. The CDR3 sequence is 16 residues long. Only a few counts were recorded for this clonotype. Its cognate antigen is unknown. Findings of the study overall: Classification by a 13 V-J model distinguished ophthalmopathy from stable hyperthyroidism. Most thyroid-expanded clonotypes above 0.001 were also found in blood.

TCR beta CDR3 sequences were amplified from RNA transcripts. The TCR CDR3 first-round RT-PCR relied on the HTBI primer set. MiXCR, applied by TCRdb to the multiplex PCR reads, yields one record per CDR3 protein. The sample lists under 300,000 distinct CDR3 sequences; over 20% were seen once. The clonotype comes from a man in his thirties or forties with Graves' ophthalmopathy. The V gene is TRBV5-1, the J gene TRBJ1-1; a possible D gene is TRBD1 (5 bases). Sequenced input: blood. The CDR3 spells CASSLAGRAVNTEAFF. CDR3 in DNA: TGCGCCAGCAGCTTGGCCGGCAGGGCGGTGAACACTGAAGCTTTCTTT.